This T cell receptor beta chain was captured by sequencing in a study of cytomegalovirus exposure and HLA in healthy donors. In the PCR, 60 Vbeta and 13 Jbeta primers were used. The protocol was immunoSEQ multiplex PCR, while the TCRdb copy is restricted to in-frame clones and leaves out a portion. The sample holds approximately 170,000 clones; roughly 84% are singletons and the top ten take about 1.2%. This sequence was found in a boy between 2 and 10 years old in good health and CMV-seronegative. The sample consisted of PBMCs.

The CDR3 protein is CAITQSQAYGYGYTF. For the CDR3, the DNA is TGTGCCATCACTCAAAGTCAGGCCTATGGCTATGGCTACACCTTC. V usage is TRBV10-3 and J usage is TRBJ1-2; D is unclear. In germline, CDR1 is ENHRY, CDR2 SYGVKD. Between the trimmed V and J ends, which lost 7 bases and 4 bases, there was a span of 19 bases. This CDR3 comprises 15 residues.